The 18 T cell receptor beta chains below were found in one sample sequenced in a study of shared clonotypes between healthy human individuals. Clones were read by immunoSEQ multiplex PCR, and TCRdb kept only the in-frame ones, dropping some. The table includes approximately 2.5 million clones, just over 90% detected once. The sequencing sample was made of naive CD4+ T cells sorted from blood. As for subset: CD45RA+ positively selected. The source is a man younger than 35 in good health.

The chain uses TRBV15 and TRBJ2-2; D remains ambiguous. In germline, CDR1 is LNHNV, CDR2 YYDKDF (reference sequence). The CDR3 is 16 amino acids. V lost 5 bases and J lost 4, with 17 bases in between. DNA for the CDR3: TGTGCCACCAGCGATACAGACTTCCATGCCACCGGGGAGCTGTTTTTT. Amino acid sequence: CATSDTDFHATGELFF.

The gene calls are TRBV7-2 and TRBJ2-5; weak D call: TRBD2 (5 bases). Per germline, CDR1 SGHTA and CDR2 FQGNSA. This CDR3 contains 15 residues. V lost 5 bases and J lost 5, with 18 bases in between. CDR3 in amino acids: CASSGKDQRVETQYF. In DNA form, the CDR3 reads TGTGCCAGCAGCGGAAAGGACCAGAGGGTGGAGACCCAGTACTTC. The full variable domain, rest sourced from reference TRBV7-2 and TRBJ2-5, is GAGVSQSPSNKVTEKGKDVELRCDPISGHTALYWYRQSLGQGLEFLIYFQGNSAPDKSGLPSDRFSAERTGGSVSTLTIQRTQQEDSAVYLCASSGKDQRVETQYFGPGTRLLVL.

V usage is TRBV6-1 and J usage is TRBJ1-6; D possibly corresponds to TRBD1 (5 bases). This CDR3 region has 12 residues. Per germline, CDR1 MNHNS and CDR2 SASEGT. The V gene lost 7 bases and the J gene lost 16 bases, with 17 bases spanning the gap. The CDR3 bases are TGTGCCAGCACTGAGGGACTCCGTAAACTCCACTTT. Its protein is CASTEGLRKLHF.

This clone came up a few times. The chain links TRBV29-1 to TRBJ1-1; D call uncertain. The ends were cut back, 7 bases at V and 0 bases at J, with 12 bases in the middle. Per germline, CDR1 SQVTM and CDR2 ANQGSEA. This CDR3 is built from 13 residues. The CDR3 reads CSAPVGLNTEAFF. The CDR3 nucleotides read TGCAGCGCACCCGTGGGCCTGAACACTGAAGCTTTCTTT.

Concerning this clone: This CDR3 is also generated by other DNA sequences in the sample. V usage is TRBV18 and J usage is TRBJ2-2; maybe TRBD1 (6 bases). Germline V lookup: CDR1 KGHSH, CDR2 LQKENI. The CDR3 extends over 15 amino acids. The V end was cut by 3 bases, the J end by 0 bases, with 8 bases between. The CDR3 spells CASSPEGANTGELFF. CDR3 sequence (DNA): TGTGCCAGCTCACCCGAGGGGGCGAACACCGGGGAGCTGTTTTTT. The whole variable domain, filled in from reference TRBV18 and TRBJ2-2, reads NAGVMQNPRHLVRRRGQEARLRCSPMKGHSHVYWYRQLPEEGLKFMVYLQKENIIDESGMPKERFSAEFPKEGPSILRIQQVVRGDSAAYFCASSPEGANTGELFFGEGSRLTVL.

This clone is a singleton in its sample. This rearrangement joins TRBV9 to TRBJ2-2; TRBD2 is a possible D gene (6 bases). With 0 bases removed from V and 8 bases from J, the gap between germline ends came to 11 bases. The CDR3 sequence is 14 residues long. Germline loops: CDR1 SGDLS, CDR2 YYNGEE. As DNA, the CDR3 is TGTGCCAGCAGCGTAGTTAGTCTAGCGGGGGAGCTGTTTTTT. Protein: CASSVVSLAGELFF.

The V and J genes are TRBV6-6 and TRBJ1-1; the D is unclear. V was clipped by 9 bases and J by 1 base, with 9 bases between them. The CDR3 covers 12 residues. CDR1 and CDR2 (germline): MNHNY, SVGAGI (reference sequence). CDR3 in amino acids: CASGRENTEAFF. The CDR3 DNA is TGTGCCAGTGGACGGGAGAACACTGAAGCTTTCTTT.

Remarks on this clone: This sample includes further DNA sequences coding for the same CDR3. The rearrangement joins TRBV5-4 to TRBJ2-2, with 7 nucleotides matching TRBD2. V lost 3 bases, J lost 0 bases, and 5 bases stayed unmatched. This CDR3 is 16 amino acids long. Germline values: CDR1 SGHNT, CDR2 YYREEE (reference sequence). CDR3 nucleotide sequence: TGTGCCAGCAGCTCCCGACTAGCAGCGAACACCGGGGAGCTGTTTTTT. Translating gives CASSSRLAANTGELFF.

The chain carries TRBV9 and TRBJ2-4; 10 bases match TRBD1. V lost 4 bases to trimming and J lost 7 bases; unmatched junction nucleotides: 8. Germline loops: CDR1 SGDLS, CDR2 YYNGEE. There are 15 residues in the CDR3. The CDR3 spells CASSPSPDRGNIQYF. DNA for the CDR3: TGTGCCAGCAGCCCAAGCCCGGACAGGGGGAACATTCAGTACTTC.

The V call is TRBV9, the J call TRBJ2-5; 12 nucleotides line up with TRBD1. V lost 3 bases to trimming and J lost 4 bases; unmatched junction nucleotides: 10. The CDR3 runs to 17 residues. Germline lookup yields CDR1 SGDLS and CDR2 YYNGEE. The DNA for the CDR3 is TGTGCCAGCAGCGCCCGGGACAGGGGGCCTGTAGGAGAGACCCAGTACTTC. It specifies CASSARDRGPVGETQYF.

The chain recombines TRBV18 with TRBJ2-1; D is uncertain. V gave up 6 bases and J gave up 8 bases, with 20 bases separating them. Germline-derived CDR1 and CDR2 are KGHSH and LQKENI. CDR3 size: 15 residues. The CDR3 reads CASSIRVDAGDEQFF. The CDR3 DNA is TGTGCCAGCTCGATCCGGGTGGACGCAGGCGATGAGCAGTTCTTC.

The CDR3 region is CAWSGGAGAYYEQYF. The CDR3 DNA reads TGTGCCTGGAGTGGGGGCGCGGGGGCCTACTACGAGCAGTACTTC. The J gene is TRBJ2-7, the V gene TRBV30, with D possibly matching TRBD2 (7 bases). CDR3 size: 15 residues. V lost 1 base to trimming and J lost 3 bases, with 16 bases between them. Germline V lookup: CDR1 GTSNPN, CDR2 SVGIG (reference sequence).

This clone was seen only once. The rearrangement joins TRBV10-3 to TRBJ2-2; D gene uncertain. This CDR3 is 16 amino acids long. V dropped 0 bases and J dropped 1 base, with 9 bases sitting between them. In germline, CDR1 is ENHRY, CDR2 SYGVKD. The CDR3 reads CAISESKTQNTGELFF. The DNA of the CDR3 is TGTGCCATCAGTGAGTCGAAGACTCAGAACACCGGGGAGCTGTTTTTT.

The CDR3 region has the DNA TGTGCCTGTTGTGGACCGGCCAATCAGCCCCAGCATTTT. Translating gives CACCGPANQPQHF. The V call is TRBV30, the J call TRBJ1-5; D not resolved. The CDR3 is made up of 13 amino acids. Trimming cost V 6 bases and J 3 bases, with 12 bases left between them. Germline V gives CDR1 GTSNPN, CDR2 SVGIG (reference sequence).

This clone has only a few counts. The rearrangement links TRBV5-6 to TRBJ1-5; D is uncertain. The CDR3 extends over 12 amino acids. Germline V gene sequence: CDR1 SGHDT, CDR2 YYEEEE. Trimming removed 4 bases from V and 7 bases from J, with 9 bases in between. The CDR3 DNA follows: TGTGCCAGCAGCGTCGCGCAGCAGCCCCAGCATTTT. Protein sequence: CASSVAQQPQHF.

The genes are TRBV7-2 and TRBJ2-7; D may be TRBD2 (5 bases). CDR1 is SGHTA, CDR2 FQGNSA, per germline. The ends were cut back, 1 base at V and 0 bases at J, with 13 bases in the middle. The CDR3 has 16 residues. CDR3 sequence reads: CASSLDWTAGSYEQYF. Written as DNA, the CDR3 is TGTGCCAGCAGCTTAGACTGGACTGCGGGCTCCTACGAGCAGTACTTC.

The chain combines TRBV7-6 with TRBJ1-1; D call uncertain. The CDR3 contains 13 residues. Trimming cost V 1 base and J 1 base, with 4 bases left between them. CDR1 and CDR2 from the germline V gene are SGHVS and FNYEAQ. The CDR3 sequence: CASSLVGNTEAFF. DNA of the CDR3: TGTGCCAGCAGCTTAGTGGGGAACACTGAAGCTTTCTTT.

The chain couples TRBV10-2 to TRBJ1-1; no reliable D call. There are 14 residues in the CDR3. CDR1 and CDR2 from the germline V gene are WSHSY and SAAADI. Deletions cut 0 bases from V and 5 bases from J, with 10 bases between. The CDR3, as DNA: TGCGCCAGCAGTGAGTCGCTCGGGTTAACTGAAGCTTTCTTT. The encoded protein is CASSESLGLTEAFF.